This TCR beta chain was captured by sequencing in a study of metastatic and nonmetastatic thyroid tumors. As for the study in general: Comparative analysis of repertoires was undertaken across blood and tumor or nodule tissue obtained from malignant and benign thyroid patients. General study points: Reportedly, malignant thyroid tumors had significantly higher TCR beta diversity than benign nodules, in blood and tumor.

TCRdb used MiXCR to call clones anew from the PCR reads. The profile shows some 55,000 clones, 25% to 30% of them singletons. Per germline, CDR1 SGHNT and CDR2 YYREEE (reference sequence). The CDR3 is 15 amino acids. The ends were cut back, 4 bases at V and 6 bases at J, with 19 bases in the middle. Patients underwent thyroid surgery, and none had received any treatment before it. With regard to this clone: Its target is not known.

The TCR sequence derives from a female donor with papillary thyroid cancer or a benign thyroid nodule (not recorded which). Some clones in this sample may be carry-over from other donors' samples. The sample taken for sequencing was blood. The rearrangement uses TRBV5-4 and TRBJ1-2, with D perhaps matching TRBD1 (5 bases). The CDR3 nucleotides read TGTGCCAGCAGCGTACCCTCGGGGGACCCTAATGGCTACACCTTC. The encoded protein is CASSVPSGDPNGYTF. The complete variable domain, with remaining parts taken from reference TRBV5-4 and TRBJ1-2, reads ETGVTQSPTHLIKTRGQQVTLRCSSQSGHNTVSWYQQALGQGPQFIFQYYREEENGRGNFPPRFSGLQFPNYSSELNVNALELDDSALYLCASSVPSGDPNGYTFGSGTRLTVV.